This record concerns one TCR beta chain sequence. The data belong to a study of shared clonotypes between healthy human individuals. From germline, CDR1 is ENHRY and CDR2 SYGVKD. The J segment lost 2 bases and the V segment lost 2 bases, leaving 8 bases of the junction unmatched. This CDR3 has 16 amino acids. Method: immunoSEQ multiplex PCR; TCRdb's copy keeps in-frame clones and lacks some. This table has 550,000 to 800,000 clones, 74% appearing once. Donors were healthy HIV-negative adults without recently reported acute infections or vaccinations. The chain joins TRBV10-3 to TRBJ2-7; TRBD1 matches at 8 bases. This clonotype was sampled from a woman aged 25 to 39 in good health. The specimen sequenced was memory CD4+ T cells sorted from blood. Subset reported: CD45RA-negative fraction. CDR3 loop: CAISEAGQGNTYEQYF. The CDR3 DNA sequence: TGTGCCATCAGTGAGGCCGGACAGGGCAATACCTACGAGCAGTACTTC.